This entry describes one TCR beta chain. This clone came up a few times. Its antigen specificity is not known. One base away there is no much larger clone; base qualities are not given. The data were obtained in a study of blood T cell repertoires in COVID-19 (dated by TCRdb to 2018 to 2021). In terms of the full investigation: Samples from collaborators originated in the United States, Italy and Spain and spanned both the acute and convalescent phases of COVID-19. The repertoires were made available in a free public database intended to serve as a resource for research on the immune response to SARS-CoV-2. The prospective study material was composed of cDNA or gDNA derived from T cells, B-cell-depleted T cells, or PBMCs. A de-identified subject ID, COVID-19 status, age in years and sex were almost always included in the sample metadata. Where available, HLA class I and class II types were obtained from metadata supplied by the sample provider rather than from assay-based typing. The samples were drawn from the first 160 participants of the ongoing ImmuneRACE study and from more than 1,000 subjects provided by 6 global collaborators. The dataset comprised deeply sampled blood TCRbeta repertoires from subjects exposed to, actively infected with, or recovered from COVID-19. What the authors observed across the whole study: The quantity of clinical and demographic metadata differed by source and by participant and was supplied without curation.

The junction carries 19 bases between V and J, which are trimmed by 3 bases and 7 bases respectively. Looking up the germline V gene yields CDR1 SGHNT and CDR2 YENEEA. Taken from cysteine to phenylalanine, the CDR3 has 15 residues. Only the CDR3 DNA is retained, 45 bases long and in frame from the first base. TCRbeta CDR3 regions were amplified from genomic DNA using the immunoSEQ Assay, a bias-controlled multiplex PCR. The paper's data handling went like this. The number of nucleated cells in each sample was estimated by amplification of reference gene primers within the assay. To quantify the absolute abundance of each unique TCRbeta CDR3 rearrangement, sequence reads were collapsed and filtered. Productive Simpson clonality was computed per sample as the square root of Simpson's diversity index over productive rearrangements. TCRdb stores this immuneACCESS table with in-frame sequences only. Part of the clones is absent; in the studies checked, under half of the shortfall reflects unresolved V genes, and no reason is known for the rest. V and J calls and clone size are those listed in that table; D and trimming were worked out from the DNA. The sample table holds 150,000 to 200,000 clones, of which roughly nine tenths were seen once. Around 9.9% of the sample is held by the ten biggest clonotypes.

At one collaborating source in Seattle, patients were enrolled during active infection and were followed longitudinally through the course of disease. Each collaborating institution followed its own protocols to collect whole blood in K2EDTA tubes. For TCRbeta analysis, collaborators shipped samples as frozen whole blood, isolated PBMCs, or DNA extracted from either of those sample types. The TCR comes from a woman aged 55-69 years with COVID-19, enrolled during active disease. The chain is encoded by TRBV11-3 joined to TRBJ2-7, with a weak D call of TRBD2 (6 bases match). The sample was peripheral blood. The nucleotides read TGTGCCAGCAGCTTCAGCCAAGGCCGAGGGAGGGAGCAGTACTTC. Translated, this gives CASSFSQGRGREQYF.